The 4 T cell receptor beta chains below all came from one sample that was sequenced in a study of human T cells and chemical hapten exposure. From the RACE reads, TCRdb called clonotypes with MiXCR, one entry per CDR3 protein. Among 85,000 to 100,000 distinct CDR3 sequences, approximately 11% were seen once, and the ten largest hold approximately 3.1%. The time point here: pre-sensitization, week 0. The sample's treatment: therapeutic diphenylcyclopropenone sensitization with weekly scalp DPC. Sequenced here: whole blood, sampled in connection with sensitization to the hapten diphenylcyclopropenone (DPC). The receptors come from a woman between 55 and 75 years old with alopecia areata. Some clones in this sample may be carry-over from other donors' samples.

This clonotype was detected a few times. The chain links TRBV5-1 to TRBJ1-2; D uncertain. This CDR3 spans 14 amino acids. V was clipped by 0 bases and J by 0 bases, with 6 bases between them. CDR1 is SGHRS and CDR2 is YFSETQ in the germline V gene. The CDR3 DNA sequence: TGCGCCAGCAGCTTGGGAACGGCTAACTATGGCTACACCTTC. It codes for CASSLGTANYGYTF.

This clonotype was counted only a few times. The rearrangement joins TRBV2 to TRBJ2-7, with 8 bases matching TRBD2. Trimming at V came to 1 base and at J to 4 bases, leaving 9 bases not matched to a gene. Germline CDR1 SNHLY, CDR2 FYNNEI. The CDR3 extends over 16 amino acids. The CDR3 bases are TGTGCCAGCAGTGAAGAGACGCGGGGGGCTCAATACGAGCAGTACTTC. Protein sequence: CASSEETRGAQYEQYF. Looking up the rest from reference TRBV2 and TRBJ2-7 gives the full variable domain: EPEVTQTPSHQVTQMGQEVILRCVPISNHLYFYWYRQILGQKVEFLVSFYNNEISEKSEIFDDQFSVERPDGSNFTLKIRSTKLEDSAMYFCASSEETRGAQYEQYFGPGTRLTVT.

V usage is TRBV12-3 or TRBV12-4 and J usage is TRBJ2-6, with D possibly being TRBD2 (5 bases). The V and J ends lost 4 bases and 2 bases respectively, with 9 bases between them. The CDR3 covers 15 residues. CDR3 sequence reads: CASSSPGAGANVLTF. The CDR3 coding sequence is TGTGCCAGCAGTTCCCCCGGGGCTGGGGCCAACGTCCTGACTTTC.

This chain links TRBV12-2 with TRBJ1-5; the table calls TRBD1, which could not be checked here. TRBV12-2 is described as a pseudogene. The CDR3 is made up of 14 amino acids. CDR3 nucleotides: TGTGCAAGTCGCTTAAACAGGGGCTGGCAGCCCCAGCATTTT. Encoded protein: CASRLNRGWQPQHF.